This TCR beta chain was captured by sequencing in a study of radiation and T cells in renal cell carcinoma. Treatment given: 15 Gy SBRT to primary tumor, nephrectomy 4 weeks later. Sequencing was performed with immunoSEQ multiplex PCR; in TCRdb, only in-frame clones are kept and a portion is missing. The data show about 20,000 clones, with 40% to 55% seen just once and around 16% held by the top ten. CDR3 size: 16 residues. From germline, CDR1 is MGHRA and CDR2 YSYEKL. V lost 1 base and J lost 5; bases outside the gene matches: 11. The sequence came from a woman aged 45 to 65 with renal cell carcinoma. The rearrangement uses TRBV4-1 and TRBJ2-7; the match to TRBD2 covers 7 bases. This specimen was tumor tissue, taken from a patient whose treatment included radiotherapy and nephrectomy. CDR3 in DNA: TGCGCCAGCAGCCAAGGCGCGGGGGTACGTTCGGACGAGCAGTACTTC. It is translated as CASSQGAGVRSDEQYF.